This TCR beta chain was captured in a study of cytotoxic CD8 clonotypes in ibrutinib-treated CLL. The CDR3 is 16 residues long. Between the trimmed V and J ends, which lost 3 bases and 7 bases, there was a span of 19 bases. Findings and limits, study-wide: Clonality, elevated at ibrutinib response, dropped back toward baseline at progression.

The protocol was immunoSEQ multiplex PCR, while the TCRdb copy is restricted to in-frame clones and leaves out a portion. The data show roughly 300,000 clones, with roughly four fifths seen just once and roughly 5.7% held by the top ten. Note on this clone: Its antigen is unidentified.

The sequence was collected from a human donor with chronic lymphocytic leukemia. The sequencing used PBMCs, collected at disease progression, from a patient treated with ibrutinib. The chain recombines TRBV23-1 with TRBJ2-1, with D hard to call. TRBV23-1 counts as an open reading frame of uncertain function. This CDR3 reads CASSHQSTVSRNEQFF. In DNA, the CDR3 is TGCGCCAGCAGTCACCAATCGACCGTTTCTCGGAATGAGCAGTTCTTC.